Listed below are T cell receptor beta chains from one sample, sequenced in a study of blood T cell repertoires in COVID-19. Clones were sequenced by immunoSEQ multiplex PCR, and TCRdb holds only the in-frame ones, with some missing. The sample contains about 260,000 clones, roughly 86% of which appear only once. The material sequenced was peripheral blood. The receptors come from a man aged 40-50 years who had recovered from COVID-19. The CDR3 runs from the conserved cysteine through the conserved F or W. Each record gives: J gene, V gene, CDR3 protein.

>TRBJ1-2|TRBV15
CATSGEEGGANYGYTF
>TRBJ2-7|TRBV6-2/TRBV6-3
CASSPLHEQYF
>TRBJ2-5|TRBV7-9
CASRGLLETQYF
>TRBJ1-3|TRBV10-3
CAISEGLTLSGNTIYF
>TRBJ2-3|TRBV30
CAWDQAGTTDTQYF
>TRBJ2-5|TRBV6-1
CASSEVRETQYF
>TRBJ2-3|TRBV7-2
CASSLRQGGSTDTQYF
>TRBJ1-3|TRBV13
CASSRRTDSGNTIYF
>TRBJ2-3|TRBV13
CASSFSVGLAGGPTDTQYF
>TRBJ2-6|TRBV5-4
CASSLGLAGVGSGANVLTF
>TRBJ1-1|TRBV27
CASSLRGTGVKNTEAFF
>TRBJ2-1|TRBV9
CASSVLGTQSYNEQFF
>TRBJ2-1|TRBV4-2
CASSQVAGGQGGSYNEQFF
>TRBJ1-2|TRBV7-9
CASTLSANYGYTF
>TRBJ1-2|TRBV14
CASSPIAGTPNYGYTF
>TRBJ1-1|TRBV27
CASGRVLAEAFF
>TRBJ2-3|TRBV10-3
CAISGRRGGDTQYF
>TRBJ2-1|TRBV12-5
CASGLAAGGLDEQFF
>TRBJ2-4|TRBV19
CACSGALAKNIQYF
>TRBJ2-3|TRBV9
CASSDGGGAVLAQYF
>TRBJ2-2|TRBV5-1
CASSLLAFTGELFF
>TRBJ2-5|TRBV6-5
CASSYSTGEETQYF
>TRBJ2-5|TRBV19
CASSMGSRVEETQYF
>TRBJ2-3|TRBV11-2
CASSTGLAGTTDTQYF
>TRBJ2-1|TRBV19
CASSFGLVSNEQFF
>TRBJ2-1|TRBV13
CASSLGTGGPINEQFF
>TRBJ2-1|TRBV30
CAWTGAASGKINEQFF
>TRBJ1-4|TRBV7-9
CASSLLGGDEKLFF
>TRBJ2-7|TRBV15
CATSKTVRTSGSYEQYF
>TRBJ2-5|TRBV5-1
CASSTGLAGQETQYF
>TRBJ2-7|TRBV9
CASSVEGDLREQYF
>TRBJ1-3|TRBV10-1
CASSETASGNTIYF
>TRBJ1-3|TRBV3-1/TRBV3-2
CASSRSRAWNTIYF
>TRBJ2-7|TRBV30
CAWRRPGLPYEQYF
>TRBJ2-5|TRBV21-1
CASSKGFRDRDQETQYF
>TRBJ2-3|TRBV7-2
CASSASGGAKRRTQYF
>TRBJ2-2|TRBV19
CASTSRQNTGELFF
>TRBJ2-1|TRBV19
CASKGLAAYNEQFF
>TRBJ1-5|TRBV19
CASSRRTGQSNQPQHF